This TCR beta chain is drawn from a study of T cell responses to AZD1222 COVID-19 vaccine. Findings and limits, study-wide: Repertoires were collected only later (after the peak T cell response had occurred). Among spike-specific TCRs, nearly half reportedly target unmutated variant regions. Dominant CD4 TCR responses targeted spike regions 160-218 and 743-854.

Only in-frame clones appear in the TCRdb table, and some are missing; sequencing was by immunoSEQ multiplex PCR. This sample yields more than 150,000 clones, of which approximately 90% are seen a single time; about 1.4% belongs to the top ten. The CDR3 is made up of 11 amino acids. Germline CDR1 reads MDHEN; CDR2 reads SYDVKM. V lost 10 bases and J 7 bases, leaving 13 bases between the germline ends. To note about this clone: Antigen unknown.

This receptor was taken from an adult in good health. Here the sequenced sample was peripheral blood, taken on day 0 of AZD1222 vaccination. The V and J genes are TRBV28 and TRBJ1-1; D unresolved. CDR3 sequence: CATLQYDEAFF. The CDR3 nucleotides read TGTGCCACTCTTCAATACGATGAAGCTTTCTTT.